The source of this T cell receptor (beta chain) is a study of Ad26.COV2.S vaccination and SARS-CoV-2 variants. At the level of the study: Doses of Ad26.COV2.S were injected into muscle once or twice, 56 days apart. Study results and caveats: Reports say spike-specific CD8+ and CD4+ T cell responses covered substantial breadth after vaccination. Similar non-spike TCR breadth was seen in vaccine and placebo recipients.

Sample treatment: roughly 20 received Ad26.COV2.S at low or high dose, single or two shots; a few received placebo; per-sample allocation not given. Sampling was performed 63 days after the first vaccine or placebo injection. Using immunoSEQ multiplex PCR, the repertoire was profiled, and TCRdb retains in-frame clones only, with some absent. The top ten hold around 1.8% of the sample, which has 350,000 to 600,000 clones, 89% seen once. This CDR3 is built from 16 residues. The J segment lost 4 bases and the V segment lost 5 bases, leaving 12 bases of the junction unmatched. Per the germline V gene, CDR1 is LNHDA and CDR2 is SQIVND (reference sequence). This clone was picked up one time. Its antigen remains unidentified.

The chain carries TRBV19 and TRBJ1-1; 8 nucleotides match TRBD1. The sequencing here drew on peripheral blood, taken in a trial of Ad26.COV2.S vaccine versus placebo. This clonotype originated in a person between 18 and 60 years old who received the Ad26.COV2.S COVID-19 vaccine or a placebo. The CDR3 coding sequence is TGTGCCAGTAGTCTACCGACAGGGGAGACAGCCACTGAAGCTTTCTTT. Encoded protein: CASSLPTGETATEAFF.